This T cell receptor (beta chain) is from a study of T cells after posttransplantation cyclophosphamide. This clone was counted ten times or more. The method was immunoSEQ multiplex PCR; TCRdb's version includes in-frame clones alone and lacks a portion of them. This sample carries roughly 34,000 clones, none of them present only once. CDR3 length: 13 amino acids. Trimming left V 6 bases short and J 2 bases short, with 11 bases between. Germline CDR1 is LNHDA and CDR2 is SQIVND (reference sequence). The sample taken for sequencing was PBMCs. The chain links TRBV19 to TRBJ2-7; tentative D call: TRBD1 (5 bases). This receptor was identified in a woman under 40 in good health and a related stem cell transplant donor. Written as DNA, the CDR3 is TGTGCCAGTAGCTCCAGGGATCCCTACGAGCAGTACTTC. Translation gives CASSSRDPYEQYF.